The rows below give T cell receptor beta chains drawn from one sample of a study of cytomegalovirus exposure and HLA in healthy donors. Clones were read by immunoSEQ multiplex PCR, and TCRdb kept only the in-frame ones, dropping some. The table lists 250,000 or so clones, over 70% of them singletons. The specimen was PBMCs. The receptors shown here come from a woman aged 60 to 75 in good health and CMV-seropositive. Both conserved end residues are trimmed from each CDR3.

TRBJ2-7 | TRBV7-7 | 11 | ATKTSGKREQY
TRBJ2-3 | TRBV14 | 13 | ASSLSGRTTDTQY
TRBJ2-7 | TRBV23-1 | 13 | ASSQGLEGIYEQY
TRBJ2-7 | TRBV10-1 | 11 | AIKPTQRTEQY
TRBJ1-5 | TRBV28 | 15 | ASLSGGQAVFNQPQH
TRBJ2-7 | TRBV11-1 | 12 | ASSLAPGGYEQY
TRBJ2-5 | TRBV7-2 | 12 | ASSLQGGQETQY
TRBJ2-7 | TRBV9 | 14 | ASSPPGGTGPLEQY
TRBJ2-7 | TRBV7-9 | 13 | SSSLPRLAGGEQY
TRBJ2-2 | TRBV2 | 12 | ASTPQANTGELF
TRBJ2-3 | TRBV11-2 | 12 | ASSLYPGEDTQY
TRBJ2-1 | TRBV11-2 | 13 | ASSLGAGGLNEQF
TRBJ2-5 | TRBV25-1 | 10 | ASSSGLREQY
TRBJ2-4 | TRBV10-3 | 13 | AISVEGGAKNIQY
TRBJ2-1 | TRBV5-1 | 13 | ASKTGDTTYNEQF
TRBJ2-2 | TRBV10-3 | 15 | ATRETSGRAVTGELF
TRBJ2-1 | TRBV4-1 | 13 | ASSQKFGLAGGQF
TRBJ1-2 | TRBV6-1 | 14 | ASSEGDRGRSYGYT
TRBJ2-7 | TRBV18 | 13 | ASSPPGGAGYEQY
TRBJ1-3 | TRBV15 | 13 | ATSRDKGAGNTIY
TRBJ2-7 | TRBV5-6 | 13 | ASSSLMGLAYEQY
TRBJ2-5 | TRBV6-5 | 13 | ASSWGPPGGETQY
TRBJ2-1 | TRBV5-4 | 11 | ASSPDPGYTQF
TRBJ2-7 | TRBV29-1 | 11 | SARTSGSYEQY
TRBJ2-2 | TRBV5-1 | 13 | ASSVGGSPTGELF
TRBJ2-1 | TRBV14 | 14 | ASNQRASGSYNEQF
TRBJ2-6 | TRBV6-5 | 12 | ASSERSGANVLT
TRBJ2-5 | TRBV27 | 13 | ASSPEGQGEETQY
TRBJ2-6 | TRBV4-2 | 17 | ASSDTGRVGSAGANVLT
TRBJ2-7 | TRBV28 | 14 | ASSLRDRLRFYEQY
TRBJ2-7 | TRBV2 | 10 | ASSLQEYEQY
TRBJ1-1 | TRBV6-1 | 10 | ASRTGRRGAF
TRBJ2-1 | TRBV2 | 13 | ASSDGTSGRWGQF
TRBJ2-7 | TRBV18 | 13 | ASSPGLAGAHEQY
TRBJ2-1 | TRBV28 | 11 | ASSPPRPNEQF
TRBJ2-5 | TRBV29-1 | 12 | SLTSGIWQETQY
TRBJ2-7 | TRBV10-3 | 10 | AISEQAYEQY
TRBJ1-5 | TRBV5-6 | 15 | ASSSNSRGFGNQPQH
TRBJ2-7 | TRBV10-3 | 13 | AISESGGGSGEQY
TRBJ2-1 | TRBV7-2 | 17 | ASSLDPLGSGRRYNEQF
TRBJ2-1 | TRBV28 | 12 | ASSPLAGVHEQF
TRBJ2-2 | TRBV4-1 | 14 | ASSKAGTANTGELF